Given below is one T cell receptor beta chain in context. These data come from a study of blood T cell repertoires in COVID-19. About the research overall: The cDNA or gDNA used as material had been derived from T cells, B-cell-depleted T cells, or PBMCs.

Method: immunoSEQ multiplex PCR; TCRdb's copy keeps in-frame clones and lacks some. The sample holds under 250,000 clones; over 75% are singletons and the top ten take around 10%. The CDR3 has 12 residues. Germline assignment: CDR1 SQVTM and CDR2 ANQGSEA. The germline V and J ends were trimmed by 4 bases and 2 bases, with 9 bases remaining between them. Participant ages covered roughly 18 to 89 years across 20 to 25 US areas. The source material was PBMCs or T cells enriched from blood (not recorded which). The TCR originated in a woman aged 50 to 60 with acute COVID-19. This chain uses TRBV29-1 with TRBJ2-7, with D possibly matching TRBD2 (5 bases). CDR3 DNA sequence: TGCAGCGTTGGGGAGCGGACCTACGAGCAGTACTTC. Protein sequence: CSVGERTYEQYF.